This section outlines one T cell receptor beta chain sequence together with its context. The record originates from a study of T cell changes during pregnancy in multiple sclerosis. The table came from immunoSEQ multiplex PCR; TCRdb's copy has only in-frame clones and leaves some out. The repertoire consists of some 120,000 clones, with about 93% occurring once and the leading ten covering approximately 1.5%. The V and J ends lost 4 bases and 3 bases, in that order; junction bases with no gene match: 5. The CDR3 is 15 amino acids. Germline V gene lookup returns CDR1 SGHRS and CDR2 YFSETQ. This clonotype was obtained from a female donor with multiple sclerosis, enrolled in a pregnancy study. The V call is TRBV5-1, the J call TRBJ1-1, with 11 bases matching TRBD1. Sample: peripheral blood, taken in the third trimester of pregnancy. The CDR3 loop reads CASSTGDRGDTEAFF. The CDR3 DNA sequence: TGCGCCAGCAGCACAGGGGACAGGGGGGACACTGAAGCTTTCTTT.